The rows below give T cell receptor beta chains drawn from one sample of a study of T cell responses to AZD1222 COVID-19 vaccine. The method was immunoSEQ multiplex PCR; TCRdb's version includes in-frame clones alone and lacks a portion of them. The top ten clones hold around 14% of a sample with around 120,000 clones, about 90% of them seen once. The sequencing here drew on peripheral blood, taken on day 0 of AZD1222 vaccination. The receptors shown here come from an adult in good health. Each CDR3 is given with its conserved first and last residue. The D gene is left open where the match is weak. Some rows mark clone size as missing; the rest say once, few, many or name a class of expanded clone.

V gene	J gene	D gene	clone size	CDR3 protein	CDR3 DNA
TRBV3-1/TRBV3-2	TRBJ1-1	TRBD1	-	CASRRQGEAFF	TGTGCCAGCAGACGACAGGGTGAAGCTTTCTTT
TRBV15	TRBJ2-7	TRBD2	-	CATSRGAGAYEQYF	TGTGCCACCAGCAGAGGAGCGGGGGCCTACGAGCAGTACTTC
TRBV9	TRBJ2-5	-	-	CASSAGQETQYF	TGTGCCAGCAGCGCGGGGCAAGAGACCCAGTACTTC
TRBV30	TRBJ2-3	-	-	CAWSRGTSTDTQYF	TGTGCCTGGAGTAGAGGGACTTCCACAGATACGCAGTATTTT
TRBV27	TRBJ1-5	-	-	CASSLHAGEGNQPQHF	TGTGCCAGCAGTTTGCACGCAGGGGAGGGCAATCAGCCCCAGCATTTT
TRBV7-9	TRBJ1-6	-	once	CASTRGLNSPLHF	TGTGCCAGCACGCGGGGGCTGAATTCACCCCTCCACTTT
TRBV4-1	TRBJ1-3	-	-	CASSQVFPGTSGNTIYF	TGCGCCAGCAGCCAAGTTTTCCCCGGGACATCAGGAAACACCATATATTTT
TRBV3-1/TRBV3-2	TRBJ2-1	TRBD2	-	CASTLAAPFPNEQFF	TGTGCCAGCACTCTAGCGGCCCCGTTCCCCAATGAGCAGTTCTTC
TRBV9	TRBJ2-1	TRBD2	-	CASSQLAGGFSSYNEQFF	TGTGCCAGCAGCCAACTAGCGGGAGGGTTTAGCTCCTACAATGAGCAGTTCTTC
TRBV7-6	TRBJ1-4	-	-	CASSLALQGASEKLFF	TGTGCCAGCAGCTTAGCCCTCCAGGGCGCTTCGGAAAAACTGTTTTTT
TRBV6-2/TRBV6-3	TRBJ1-1	-	-	CASSYSLGANTEAFF	TGTGCCAGCAGTTACTCGCTCGGCGCGAACACTGAAGCTTTCTTT
TRBV6-1	TRBJ2-4	-	-	CASSEGIQYF	TGTGCCAGCAGTGAGGGGATTCAGTACTTC
TRBV6-1	TRBJ1-1	-	-	CASSEFGGLNTEAFF	TGTGCCAGCAGTGAATTCGGCGGGCTAAACACTGAAGCTTTCTTT
TRBV7-9	TRBJ1-5	-	few	CASSFTAQPQHF	TGTGCCAGCAGCTTTACAGCCCAGCCCCAGCATTTT
TRBV4-3	TRBJ2-7	-	-	CASSQDGDSEQYF	TGCGCCAGCAGCCAAGATGGCGATTCCGAGCAGTACTTC
TRBV7-9	TRBJ2-7	TRBD2	-	CASSQGLAYEQYF	TGTGCCAGCAGCCAGGGACTAGCCTACGAGCAGTACTTC
TRBV28	TRBJ2-3	-	few	CASSLRGTDTQYF	TGTGCCAGCAGTTTGAGGGGGACAGATACGCAGTATTTT
TRBV5-8	TRBJ2-5	TRBD2	-	CASSNLAGPSQETQYF	TGTGCCAGCAGCAACCTAGCGGGGCCGTCGCAGGAGACCCAGTACTTC
TRBV11-2	TRBJ1-1	-	-	CASRSIGEMNTEAFF	TGTGCCAGCAGGAGCATAGGGGAAATGAACACTGAAGCTTTCTTT
TRBV14	TRBJ2-1	-	-	CASSRPGPLSSEQFF	TGTGCCAGCAGCCGGCCGGGACCCCTCTCGAGCGAGCAGTTCTTC
TRBV20-1	TRBJ1-2	TRBD1	once	CSARGQGAGTF	TGCAGTGCTAGAGGACAGGGGGCCGGCACCTTC
TRBV7-8	TRBJ1-2	TRBD1	-	CASSPRTGYGYTF	TGTGCCAGCAGCCCCCGGACAGGCTATGGCTACACCTTC
TRBV28	TRBJ1-2	-	-	CASSFSAGGGSTTDYGYTF	TGTGCCAGCAGTTTTAGCGCTGGGGGCGGGTCCACCACGGACTATGGCTACACCTTC
TRBV5-1	TRBJ2-1	TRBD2	once	CASSLPGLAGGDEQFF	TGCGCCAGCAGCTTGCCGGGACTAGCGGGGGGAGATGAGCAGTTCTTC
TRBV28	TRBJ1-5	-	-	CASSLSGTRSNQPQHF	TGTGCCAGCAGTTTATCAGGGACCCGTAGCAATCAGCCCCAGCATTTT
TRBV10-3	TRBJ2-3	-	once	CAISESMLDTQYF	TGTGCCATCAGTGAGTCGATGCTAGATACGCAGTATTTT
TRBV5-4	TRBJ2-7	TRBD1	few	CASSLKVFGTGDEQYF	TGTGCCAGCAGCTTGAAAGTCTTCGGGACAGGGGACGAGCAGTACTTC
TRBV5-6	TRBJ1-2	TRBD1	-	CASRSRDRAGYTF	TGTGCCAGCAGGTCCCGGGACAGGGCTGGCTACACCTTC
TRBV9	TRBJ1-2	TRBD1	-	CASSVAEGGRYGYTF	TGTGCCAGCAGCGTAGCTGAAGGGGGCAGATATGGCTACACCTTC
TRBV9	TRBJ1-3	TRBD1	-	CASSPQGQGFGNTIYF	TGTGCCAGCAGCCCCCAAGGACAGGGTTTCGGAAACACCATATATTTT
TRBV18	TRBJ2-7	-	-	CASSPFDTSYEQYF	TGTGCCAGCTCCCCCTTCGACACTTCCTACGAGCAGTACTTC
TRBV6-6	TRBJ1-5	TRBD1	-	CASSPSDRGQSNQPQHF	TGTGCCAGCAGTCCATCGGACAGGGGCCAAAGCAATCAGCCCCAGCATTTT
TRBV6-2/TRBV6-3	TRBJ1-5	-	-	CASSWPGDQPQHF	TGTGCCAGCAGTTGGCCAGGGGATCAGCCCCAGCATTTT
TRBV29-1	TRBJ1-2	-	-	CSVEETVGPSYGYTF	TGCAGCGTTGAGGAAACCGTTGGGCCCTCCTATGGCTACACCTTC
TRBV5-1	TRBJ2-6	-	-	CASSFRRQGRRAGANVLTF	TGCGCCAGCAGCTTTAGACGCCAAGGCAGGCGGGCTGGGGCCAACGTCCTGACTTTC
TRBV28	TRBJ1-1	TRBD1	-	CASSLGDRGQANTEAFF	TGTGCCAGCAGTTTAGGGGATCGGGGACAGGCGAACACTGAAGCTTTCTTT
TRBV7-6	TRBJ2-7	-	-	CASSLGQFNEQYF	TGTGCCAGCAGCTTAGGACAGTTTAACGAGCAGTACTTC
TRBV3-1/TRBV3-2	TRBJ2-7	-	-	CASSQEWAGLYEQYF	TGTGCCAGCAGCCAAGAATGGGCAGGGTTGTACGAGCAGTACTTC
TRBV10-1	TRBJ2-7	-	-	CASSEHRTYRSEQYF	TGCGCCAGCAGTGAGCACAGGACCTACCGCAGTGAACAGTACTTC
TRBV15	TRBJ1-5	-	once	CATSRDRQARQPQHF	TGTGCCACCAGCAGAGATAGACAGGCTCGTCAGCCCCAGCATTTT
TRBV5-6	TRBJ2-7	-	-	CASSFEISNYEQYF	TGTGCCAGCAGCTTCGAAATATCCAACTACGAGCAGTACTTC